Included here is one T cell receptor (beta chain) sequence, with context. Its antigen has not been determined. No quality values exist for individual bases; no much larger clone is one base distant. Patients chosen for sequencing had shown expansion of CD8+CD57+ cells by flow cytometry. Severe acquired aplastic anemia was diagnosed in all patients according to International Study of Aplastic Anemia and Agranulocytosis and Camitta criteria. No patient had received any therapy when blood was sampled. In this study, sorted CD4+ and CD8+ T cells from the blood of healthy subjects and of severe aplastic anemia patients had their TCR repertoires deep-sequenced. Patients were enrolled under clinicaltrials.gov protocols 00001620, 01623167, 00001397, 00071045, 00081523 and 00961064 in the USA. Ficoll-Paque density gradient centrifugation was used to isolate peripheral blood mononuclear cells. Before DNA was extracted, CD4+ and CD8+ T cells were sorted using either FACS or magnetic beads.

V drops 0 bases and J drops 1 base, leaving 12 bases in between. Taken from cysteine to phenylalanine, the CDR3 has 15 residues. Here the CDR3 DNA is all that survives: 45 bases in frame from base 1. CDR1 is given as DFQATT and CDR2 as SNEGSKA, both from the germline V gene (reference sequence). Genomic DNA was used as template for profiling of TCR beta VDJ combinations and CDR3 sequences. TCR repertoire sequencing was run on an Illumina HiSeq 2000. Processing in the source paper ran as follows. TRBV/TRBJ rearrangement plots, CDR3 size and DJ length profiles, and Simpson's diversity index were used to evaluate the repertoires. The most abundant DNA sequence in the deep sequencing data was taken as the immunodominant clone. CDR3 amino acid sequences were checked for sharing across subjects and were also compared against the VDJdb database and published repertoires. TCRdb trimmed public reads at Q25 via fastp, called clones via MiXCR and kept in-frame beta chains. Records with the same CDR3 protein are collapsed into one entry carrying the most frequent genes and DNA. TCRdb, not the authors, supplied the V and J calls. This sample lists a few hundred thousand distinct CDR3 sequences; less than 60% were detected once. The top ten constitute 15% to 20% of the sample.

The data derive from a study of CD8+CD57+ T cells in acquired aplastic anemia (dated by TCRdb to between 2018 and 2020). Background for the entire study: Extracted DNA from sorted CD4+ and CD8+ cells averaged around 3.3 ug, ranging from roughly 0.19 to 27.4 ug. CD8+CD57+ expansion was defined as frequency above the mean frequency observed in healthy subjects.

What the work shows at the level of the full study, not this receptor alone: Between patients and healthy controls, no significant difference in CD8+ Simpson's diversity was found (P=0.060). Although roughly 29 CD8+ CDR3 sequences were shared by patients and controls, these sequences appeared highly expressed in patients and within the immunodominant clones of patients.

This sequence originates from a human donor with aplastic anemia. The material sequenced was sorted CD4+, CD8+, or CD8+CD57+ T cells (not recorded which) from PBMCs. The chain is made from TRBV20-1 and TRBJ1-1; the D gene is not confidently resolved. The DNA reads as follows: TGCAGTGCTAGAGATCGGGATGCCGAGAACACTGAAGCTTTCTTT. It encodes CSARDRDAENTEAFF.